This entry concerns a single TCR beta chain. This sample is drawn from a study of blood T cell repertoires in COVID-19. Clinical history as reported by participants underpinned cohort assignment. Assay: immunoSEQ multiplex PCR; the TCRdb copy retains only in-frame clones and omits some. This table has roughly 400,000 clones, approximately 90% appearing once. The sequence came from a woman aged 18 to 35 who had been exposed to COVID-19. The sequenced sample was PBMCs or T cells enriched from blood (not recorded which).

The CDR3 sequence: CASSVGTGRVSSNQPQHF. CDR3 in DNA: TGTGCCAGCAGCGTTGGGACAGGGAGGGTTAGTAGCAATCAGCCCCAGCATTTT. The chain joins TRBV9 to TRBJ1-5; 9 bases fit TRBD1. Per the germline V gene, CDR1 is SGDLS and CDR2 is YYNGEE. V was pared by 2 bases and J by 0 bases, with 9 bases of the junction left unmatched. This CDR3 spans 18 amino acids.